This is a list of T cell receptor beta chains from one sample in a study of identical twins. From the 5' RACE reads, TCRdb called clonotypes with MiXCR, one entry per CDR3 protein. The sample yields approximately 630,000 distinct CDR3 sequences, around 7.5% seen once. This sample also belongs to another study, concerning yellow fever vaccine responses in identical twins.

The sample comprised PBMCs. Receptors were obtained from a young woman in good health. Each CDR3 is given with its conserved first and last residue. D genes are given only for firm matches. The size of a clone is reported for some rows only, either as once, few or many, or as a class for expanded clones.

d_call	j_call	clone_size	v_call	cdr3_aa	cdr3_nt
.	TRBJ2-5	.	TRBV9	CASSVGRAQWETQYF	TGTGCCAGCAGCGTAGGAAGGGCACAGTGGGAGACCCAGTACTTC
.	TRBJ2-1	.	TRBV29-1	CSIGPPGLSWGNEQFF	TGCAGCATTGGTCCTCCGGGACTCAGTTGGGGGAATGAGCAGTTCTTC
.	TRBJ2-7	many	TRBV20-1	CSARDPGRSSYEQYF	TGCAGTGCTAGAGATCCTGGCAGGAGCTCCTACGAGCAGTACTTC
.	TRBJ2-7	many	TRBV3-1	CASSQGLGVAVLYEQYF	TGTGCCAGCAGCCAAGGTTTAGGAGTAGCGGTCCTTTACGAGCAGTACTTC
TRBD2	TRBJ2-5	.	TRBV18	CASSPLGLEQETQYF	TGTGCCAGCTCACCACTCGGACTAGAGCAAGAGACCCAGTACTTC
.	TRBJ2-7	.	TRBV10-3	CAISGLVSEQYF	TGTGCCATCAGTGGACTAGTCTCCGAGCAGTACTTC
.	TRBJ2-2	many	TRBV5-1	CASSFTTTGELFF	TGCGCCAGCAGCTTTACCACCACCGGGGAGCTGTTTTTT
TRBD2	TRBJ2-1	.	TRBV7-2	CASSLHTWLAGDNEQFF	TGTGCCAGCAGCCTCCACACTTGGCTAGCGGGAGACAATGAGCAGTTCTTC
TRBD2	TRBJ2-7	.	TRBV15	CATSTGDGRARYEQYF	TGTGCCACCAGCACCGGAGACGGGAGGGCCCGATACGAGCAGTACTTC
.	TRBJ1-2	many	TRBV6-4	CASSVGAGSLYGYTF	TGTGCCAGCAGTGTCGGGGCAGGGTCCCTCTATGGCTACACCTTC
.	TRBJ2-3	many	TRBV28	CASTLSRSTSTDTQYF	TGTGCCAGCACTCTCTCGAGGAGCACTAGCACAGATACGCAGTATTTT
TRBD2	TRBJ2-2	few	TRBV11-2	CASSSQRGWGSGELFF	TGTGCCAGCAGCTCTCAGCGGGGTTGGGGCTCCGGGGAGCTGTTTTTT
.	TRBJ2-7	many	TRBV9	CASGRPPRTEQYF	TGTGCCAGCGGAAGACCCCCTAGAACCGAGCAGTACTTC
TRBD2	TRBJ2-3	.	TRBV20-1	CRPPGGSTDTQYF	TGCAGGCCCCCCGGGGGGAGCACAGATACGCAGTATTTT
TRBD2	TRBJ2-1	.	TRBV11-3	CSSSLDFSGRVYNEQFF	TGTTCCAGCAGCTTAGACTTTAGCGGGAGAGTCTACAATGAGCAGTTCTTC
.	TRBJ2-5	many	TRBV4-2	CASSQSGRGIQQETQYF	TGTGCCAGCAGCCAATCGGGCAGAGGGATCCAGCAAGAGACCCAGTACTTC
.	TRBJ2-7	few	TRBV15	CATSREGPAASYEQYF	TGTGCCACCAGCAGGGAAGGCCCCGCCGCTTCCTACGAGCAGTACTTC
TRBD1	TRBJ1-6	many	TRBV3-1	CASSQGGQWFPLHF	TGTGCCAGCAGCCAAGGGGGACAGTGGTTCCCCCTCCACTTT
.	TRBJ1-2	many	TRBV5-1	CASSNPPGNYGYTF	TGCGCCAGCAGCAATCCCCCAGGGAACTATGGCTACACCTTC
.	TRBJ2-1	few	TRBV11-2	CASSPGGYYSEQFF	TGTGCCAGCAGTCCCGGCGGCTACTACAGTGAGCAGTTCTTC
.	TRBJ1-5	.	TRBV28	CASQWFGNQPQHF	TGTGCCAGCCAATGGTTTGGCAATCAGCCCCAGCATTTT
.	TRBJ1-5	many	TRBV12-3/TRBV12-4	CASRSGNQPQHF	TGTGCCAGCAGGTCGGGCAATCAGCCCCAGCATTTT
TRBD2	TRBJ2-1	.	TRBV7-2	CASSQPGLDEQFF	TGTGCCAGCAGCCAACCCGGACTAGATGAGCAGTTCTTC
.	TRBJ1-2	.	TRBV6-1	CASSEGGNGYGYTF	TGTGCCAGCAGTGAAGGGGGCAACGGCTATGGCTACACCTTC
TRBD2	TRBJ2-3	.	TRBV6-5	CASSSGSGRARDTQYF	TGTGCCAGCAGTTCCGGTAGCGGGAGGGCCCGGGATACGCAGTATTTT
TRBD1	TRBJ1-6	many	TRBV6-5	CASSYASGTARNSPLHF	TGTGCCAGCAGTTACGCTTCCGGGACAGCACGCAATTCACCCCTCCACTTT
TRBD2	TRBJ2-3	few	TRBV10-2	CASSDWGRGATDTQYF	TGCGCCAGCAGTGATTGGGGGCGGGGGGCCACAGATACGCAGTATTTT
.	TRBJ2-7	.	TRBV20-1	CSARSWSYEQYF	TGCAGTGCTAGGTCGTGGAGTTACGAGCAGTACTTC
.	TRBJ1-6	many	TRBV5-1	CASSYLWVHPYSPLHF	TGCGCCAGCAGTTATCTTTGGGTCCATCCTTATTCACCCCTCCACTTT
.	TRBJ2-5	many	TRBV2	CASSESPIGKTQYF	TGTGCCAGCAGTGAAAGTCCCATCGGGAAGACCCAGTACTTC
TRBD2	TRBJ2-7	few	TRBV20-1	CSAWTDPLAGGPHEQYF	TGCAGTGCTTGGACGGATCCTCTAGCGGGAGGGCCCCACGAGCAGTACTTC
.	TRBJ1-3	many	TRBV5-1	CASSHLSGNTIYF	TGCGCCAGCAGCCACCTCTCTGGAAACACCATATATTTT
TRBD2	TRBJ2-5	few	TRBV6-5	CASSSRSSRGAGRETQYF	TGTGCCAGCAGTTCCCGAAGCTCGCGGGGGGCGGGGAGGGAGACCCAGTACTTC